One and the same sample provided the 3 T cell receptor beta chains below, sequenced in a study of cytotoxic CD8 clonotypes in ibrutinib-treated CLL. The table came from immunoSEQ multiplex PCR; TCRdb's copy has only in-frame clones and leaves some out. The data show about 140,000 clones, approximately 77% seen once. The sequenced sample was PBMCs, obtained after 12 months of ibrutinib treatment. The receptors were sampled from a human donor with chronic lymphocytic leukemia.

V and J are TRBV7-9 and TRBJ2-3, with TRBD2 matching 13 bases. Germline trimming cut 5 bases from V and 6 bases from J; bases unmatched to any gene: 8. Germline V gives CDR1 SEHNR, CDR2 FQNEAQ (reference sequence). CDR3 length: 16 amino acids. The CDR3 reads CASSLGTSGITDTQYF. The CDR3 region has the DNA TGTGCCAGCAGCCTCGGGACTAGCGGGATCACCGATACGCAGTATTTT.

The CDR3 protein is CASSRQGGTEAFF. CDR3 DNA sequence: TGTGCCAGCAGCCGACAGGGAGGGACTGAAGCTTTCTTT. V gene TRBV11-2 combines with J gene TRBJ1-1; 7 bases match TRBD1. This CDR3 contains 13 residues. Trimming took 5 bases from V and 5 from J; bases not matched to a gene: 5. Germline V gene data show CDR1 as SGHAT and CDR2 as FQNNGV.

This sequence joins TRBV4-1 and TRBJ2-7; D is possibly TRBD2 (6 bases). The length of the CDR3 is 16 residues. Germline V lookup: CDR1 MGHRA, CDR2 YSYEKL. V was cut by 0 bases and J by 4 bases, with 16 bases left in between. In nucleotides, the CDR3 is TGCGCCAGCAGCCAAGATAACCTCCTAGCGCCTTACGAGCAGTACTTC. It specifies CASSQDNLLAPYEQYF.